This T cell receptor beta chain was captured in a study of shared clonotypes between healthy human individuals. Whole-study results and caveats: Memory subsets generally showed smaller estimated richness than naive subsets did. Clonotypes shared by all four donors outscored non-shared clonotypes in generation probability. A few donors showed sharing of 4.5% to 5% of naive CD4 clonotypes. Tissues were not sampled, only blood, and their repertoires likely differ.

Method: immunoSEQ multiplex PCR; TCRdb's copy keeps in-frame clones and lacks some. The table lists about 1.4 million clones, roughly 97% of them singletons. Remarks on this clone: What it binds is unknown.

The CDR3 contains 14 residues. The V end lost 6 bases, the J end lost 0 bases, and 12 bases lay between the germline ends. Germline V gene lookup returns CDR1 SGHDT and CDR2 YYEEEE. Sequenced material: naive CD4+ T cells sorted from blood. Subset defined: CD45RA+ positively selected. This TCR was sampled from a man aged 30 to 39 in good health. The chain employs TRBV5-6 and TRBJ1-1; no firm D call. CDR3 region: CASTKHILNTEAFF. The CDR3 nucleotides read TGTGCCAGCACCAAGCACATCCTGAACACTGAAGCTTTCTTT.